This T cell receptor (beta chain) was retrieved from a study of memory CD4+ T cells and cytomegalovirus serostatus. Study-level points and caveats: The CMV-associated TCR signature appears largely within the CD4+ memory repertoire. Repertoires predicted CMV serostatus with median bootstrapped AUC of approximately 0.94.

Remarks on this clone: Antigen unknown.

The sort gate was single viable CD3+CD4+CD8-CD45RO+ cells for memory CD4+ T cells. CMV serostatus came from serum IgG against pp150, pp28, p38, p52. Total CD4+ T cells were enriched by CD4 positive selection. The CDR3 extends over 15 amino acids. V dropped 2 bases and J dropped 4 bases, with 14 bases sitting between them. CDR1 is MDHEN, CDR2 SYDVKM, per germline. Sequencing used immunoSEQ multiplex PCR; TCRdb keeps in-frame clones, though not all of them. This sample carries around 38,000 clones, 70% to 80% of them seen once, and the ten largest clones take around 6%. Source material: memory CD4+ T cells from blood. The sequence was collected from an adult in good health and CMV-seronegative. V usage is TRBV28 and J usage is TRBJ2-5; weak D call: TRBD1 (6 bases). CDR3 sequence reads: CASSLGVGRGETQYF. CDR3 DNA: TGTGCCAGCAGTTTAGGGGTGGGCAGGGGAGAGACCCAGTACTTC.